Here is one T cell receptor beta chain with its context. The data are from a study of siplizumab effects on memory and regulatory T cells. Trimming pared 2 bases from V and 6 bases from J, leaving 12 bases between. Germline-derived CDR1 and CDR2 are SGDLS and YYNGEE. The CDR3 contains 14 residues. The repertoire was sequenced with immunoSEQ multiplex PCR; TCRdb's copy has only in-frame clones and lacks some. The sample yields about 97,000 clones, roughly 92% seen once. The genes are TRBV9 and TRBJ1-5; no clear D. The sample was CD4+ T cells sorted from blood. This clonotype was obtained from a human donor in good health. CDR3 loop: CASSVHVDGQPQHF. The CDR3 DNA is TGTGCCAGCAGCGTTCACGTGGATGGTCAGCCCCAGCATTTT. Combining the CDR3 with reference TRBV9 and TRBJ1-5 gives the whole variable domain DSGVTQTPKHLITATGQRVTLRCSPRSGDLSVYWYQQSLDQGLQFLIQYYNGEERAKGNILERFSAQQFPDLHSELNLSSLELGDSALYFCASSVHVDGQPQHFGDGTRLSIL.